Listed below are T cell receptor beta chains from one sample, sequenced in a study of graft-versus-host responses after intestinal transplantation. The repertoire was sequenced with immunoSEQ multiplex PCR; TCRdb's copy has only in-frame clones and lacks some. Of over 15,000 clones listed, over 75% are singletons. Sequencing used PBMCs, obtained 14 days after transplant. The receptors here all came from a human patient who received an intestinal transplant, so some T cells may come from the graft donor. The CDR3 runs from the conserved cysteine through the conserved F or W. D genes are given only for firm matches. Expanded clones are given a class, and other clones once, few, many or no size at all.

size: .; D: TRBD1; V: TRBV15; J: TRBJ2-7; CDR3: CATSLDRGHSYEQYF; DNA: TGTGCCACCAGCCTGGACAGGGGGCATTCCTACGAGCAGTACTTC
size: .; D: TRBD2; V: TRBV4-2; J: TRBJ2-7; CDR3: CASSPLADSSYEQYF; DNA: TGTGCCAGCAGCCCCCTAGCGGATAGCTCCTACGAGCAGTACTTC
size: .; D: TRBD2; V: TRBV9; J: TRBJ2-7; CDR3: CASSVESGRSYEQYF; DNA: TGTGCCAGCAGCGTAGAGAGCGGGAGGTCCTACGAGCAGTACTTC
size: .; D: .; V: TRBV5-6; J: TRBJ2-7; CDR3: CASSLEQYEQYF; DNA: TGTGCCAGCAGCTTGGAACAATACGAGCAGTACTTC
size: .; D: TRBD1; V: TRBV18; J: TRBJ1-6; CDR3: CASSPTGEGSPLHF; DNA: TGTGCCAGCTCACCAACAGGGGAAGGGTCACCCCTCCACTTT
size: .; D: .; V: TRBV7-2; J: TRBJ2-1; CDR3: CASSLEGGGPAYNEQFF; DNA: TGTGCCAGCAGCTTAGAGGGTGGAGGGCCGGCCTACAATGAGCAGTTCTTC
size: once; D: .; V: TRBV4-2; J: TRBJ1-5; CDR3: CASSQDLGSGAQPQHF; DNA: TGTGCCAGCAGCCAAGATCTAGGTTCCGGGGCTCAGCCCCAGCATTTT
size: once; D: TRBD1; V: TRBV5-1; J: TRBJ2-5; CDR3: CASSLDGQGAKTQYF; DNA: TGCGCCAGCAGCTTGGACGGACAGGGGGCGAAGACCCAGTACTTC
size: .; D: .; V: TRBV14; J: TRBJ2-7; CDR3: CASSEVWDRNYEQYF; DNA: TGTGCCAGCAGCGAGGTATGGGACCGGAACTACGAGCAGTACTTC
size: .; D: TRBD1; V: TRBV10-1; J: TRBJ1-1; CDR3: CASRKGQGQNTEAFF; DNA: TGCGCCAGCAGGAAGGGACAGGGACAAAACACTGAAGCTTTCTTT
size: .; D: .; V: TRBV11-2; J: TRBJ2-1; CDR3: CASSSIETRDHNEQFF; DNA: TGTGCCAGCAGTTCAATCGAAACTAGGGATCACAATGAGCAGTTCTTC
size: few; D: .; V: TRBV28; J: TRBJ2-5; CDR3: CASSLRGGEETQYF; DNA: TGTGCCAGCAGTCTCAGGGGGGGTGAGGAGACCCAGTACTTC
size: .; D: .; V: TRBV6-5; J: TRBJ2-6; CDR3: CASSYSFPSGANVLTF; DNA: TGTGCCAGCAGTTACTCGTTTCCCTCTGGGGCCAACGTCCTGACTTTC
size: .; D: TRBD1; V: TRBV15; J: TRBJ2-1; CDR3: CATSRGDRGFYEQFF; DNA: TGTGCCACCAGCAGAGGGGACAGGGGCTTCTATGAGCAGTTCTTC
size: .; D: .; V: TRBV5-4; J: TRBJ2-1; CDR3: CASSLGERSSYNEQFF; DNA: TGTGCCAGCAGCTTGGGAGAGCGGAGCTCCTACAATGAGCAGTTCTTC
size: .; D: .; V: TRBV4-3; J: TRBJ2-1; CDR3: CASSQVQTQNEQFF; DNA: TGCGCCAGCAGCCAAGTTCAGACTCAAAATGAGCAGTTCTTC
size: .; D: TRBD1; V: TRBV15; J: TRBJ2-3; CDR3: CATSRGRDRETDTQYF; DNA: TGTGCCACCAGCAGAGGCCGGGACAGGGAAACAGATACGCAGTATTTT
size: few; D: TRBD1; V: TRBV9; J: TRBJ2-7; CDR3: CASSIGTGGGYEQYF; DNA: TGTGCCAGCAGCATTGGGACAGGGGGCGGTTACGAGCAGTACTTC
size: .; D: TRBD2; V: TRBV12-5; J: TRBJ2-7; CDR3: CASGLIGGRGSEQYF; DNA: TGTGCTAGTGGTTTAATAGGAGGTCGCGGGAGCGAGCAGTACTTC
size: .; D: .; V: TRBV2; J: TRBJ1-1; CDR3: CARKGLVRNTEAFF; DNA: TGTGCCAGAAAAGGGTTAGTCAGGAACACTGAAGCTTTCTTT
size: once; D: .; V: TRBV9; J: TRBJ1-2; CDR3: CASSVASNYGYTF; DNA: TGTGCCAGCAGCGTAGCCTCTAACTATGGCTACACCTTC
size: few; D: TRBD2; V: TRBV5-4; J: TRBJ2-2; CDR3: CASSPGLAGGPDGELFF; DNA: TGTGCCAGCAGCCCAGGACTAGCGGGGGGGCCGGACGGGGAGCTGTTTTTT
size: .; D: .; V: TRBV29-1; J: TRBJ2-1; CDR3: CSVLQITYNEQFF; DNA: TGCAGCGTTTTACAGATCACCTACAATGAGCAGTTCTTC
size: .; D: .; V: TRBV5-4; J: TRBJ2-7; CDR3: CASSWGWTYEQYF; DNA: TGTGCCAGCAGCTGGGGTTGGACCTACGAGCAGTACTTC
size: .; D: TRBD1; V: TRBV5-6; J: TRBJ1-2; CDR3: CASSQDRSYGYTF; DNA: TGTGCCAGCAGCCAGGACAGGTCCTATGGCTACACCTTC
size: .; D: .; V: TRBV7-6; J: TRBJ2-1; CDR3: CASSFANEQFF; DNA: TGTGCCAGCAGCTTCGCCAATGAGCAGTTCTTC
size: once; D: .; V: TRBV6-1; J: TRBJ1-5; CDR3: CASSEQVYQGRGQPQHF; DNA: TGTGCCAGCAGTGAACAAGTATACCAGGGAAGAGGTCAGCCCCAGCATTTT
size: .; D: .; V: TRBV5-1; J: TRBJ2-3; CDR3: CASRGGTDTQYF; DNA: TGCGCCAGCAGGGGGGGCACAGATACGCAGTATTTT
size: .; D: .; V: TRBV6-5; J: TRBJ2-2; CDR3: CASSYTERSGELFF; DNA: TGTGCCAGCAGTTACACAGAGCGGTCCGGGGAGCTGTTTTTT
size: .; D: .; V: TRBV2; J: TRBJ2-1; CDR3: CARKRGGLGNEQFF; DNA: TGTGCCAGGAAAAGGGGGGGGTTGGGAAATGAGCAGTTCTTC
size: .; D: .; V: TRBV5-1; J: TRBJ2-3; CDR3: CASSFREATDTQYF; DNA: TGCGCCAGCAGCTTTAGGGAGGCAACAGATACGCAGTATTTT
size: few; D: .; V: TRBV5-6; J: TRBJ2-5; CDR3: CASSLEETQYF; DNA: TGTGCCAGCAGCTTGGAAGAGACCCAGTACTTC
size: .; D: .; V: TRBV7-9; J: TRBJ2-3; CDR3: CASSFPGPPDTQYF; DNA: TGTGCCAGCAGCTTTCCGGGACCTCCTGATACGCAGTATTTT
size: .; D: TRBD2; V: TRBV4-2; J: TRBJ2-5; CDR3: CASSQDSWLAGETQYF; DNA: TGTGCCAGCAGCCAAGATTCGTGGCTAGCGGGAGAGACCCAGTACTTC
size: .; D: TRBD2; V: TRBV7-3; J: TRBJ2-1; CDR3: CASSLRGLAMSPPNEQFF; DNA: TGTGCCAGCAGCTTAAGGGGACTAGCGATGAGTCCCCCCAATGAGCAGTTCTTC
size: few; D: .; V: TRBV28; J: TRBJ1-5; CDR3: CASSSRGSNQPQHF; DNA: TGTGCCAGCAGTTCACGGGGCTCCAATCAGCCCCAGCATTTT